Shown below are 7 T cell receptor beta chains from a single sample sequenced in a study of T-cell memory formation after mild COVID-19. Via MiXCR, TCRdb re-called the 5' RACE reads, giving one row per CDR3 protein. The sample lists around 200,000 distinct CDR3 sequences; roughly a tenth were seen once. Input material: PBMCs or a T cell subset sorted from them (not recorded which). The receptors here all came from a man aged 18 to 29 who had mild COVID-19 (a few samples of this study predate the infection). Cell type and time point are not known.

This clonotype was picked up a small number of times. J is TRBJ1-2 and V is TRBV12-3 or TRBV12-4; D not certain. The V end lost 1 base, the J end lost 4 bases, and 7 bases lay between the germline ends. This CDR3 is 13 amino acids long. CDR3 DNA sequence: TGTGCCAGCAGTTTAGGGGCAGTCTATGGCTACACCTTC. Protein: CASSLGAVYGYTF.

The J gene is TRBJ1-1, the V gene TRBV6-5, with 9 bases aligning to TRBD1. Germline lookup yields CDR1 MNHEY and CDR2 SVGAGI. V trimming: 6 bases; J trimming: 6 bases; junction bases outside the gene matches: 20. The CDR3 loop spans 18 amino acids. CDR3 amino acids: CASRINPGTGILEAEAFF. The CDR3 DNA sequence: TGTGCCAGCAGAATTAACCCCGGGACAGGGATTTTGGAGGCTGAAGCTTTCTTT.

This clonotype was counted a few times. The chain is built from TRBV12-3 or TRBV12-4 and TRBJ1-1; D is perhaps TRBD1 (6 bases). Trimming took 5 bases from V and 14 from J, leaving 15 bases between them. The length of the CDR3 is 11 residues. As DNA, the CDR3 is TGTGCCAGCAGTCGTCGGACAGTTGGCTTCTTT. Its protein is CASSRRTVGFF.

In this sample, this clonotype turned up a few times. The J gene is TRBJ1-5, the V gene TRBV6-5; the D gene is possibly TRBD1 (6 bases). CDR3 size: 18 residues. Per germline, CDR1 MNHEY and CDR2 SVGAGI. The V end was cut by 5 bases, the J end by 2 bases, with 22 bases between. The CDR3 DNA follows: TGTGCCAGCAGTCCCGTGGGGTTGGGCAGGGGAGGCAATCAGCCCCAGCATTTT. Translated, it gives CASSPVGLGRGGNQPQHF.

This clonotype has more than one count but fewer than ten. The chain has TRBV7-2 and TRBJ2-7, with D possibly TRBD2 on 7 matching bases. V was shortened by 3 bases and J by 6 bases, with 12 bases between the two germline ends. The CDR3 sequence is 13 residues long. Germline lookup yields CDR1 SGHTA and CDR2 FQGNSA. The CDR3 sequence: CASSFWRGPEQYV. The CDR3 coding sequence is TGTGCCAGCAGCTTTTGGCGGGGGCCCGAGCAGTACGTC.

The chain has TRBV7-8 and TRBJ1-1, with 7 bases aligning to TRBD1. The CDR3 loop spans 13 amino acids. J was trimmed by 10 bases and V by 4 bases; bases with no gene match: 9. Germline CDR1 and CDR2: SGHVS and FQNEAQ. CDR3: CASSSISRDRAFF. CDR3 in DNA: TGTGCCAGCAGCTCCATCTCCAGGGACAGAGCTTTCTTT. Variable domain in full (rest from reference TRBV7-8 and TRBJ1-1): GAGVSQSPRYKVAKRGQDVALRCDPISGHVSLFWYQQALGQGPEFLTYFQNEAQLDKSGLPSDRFFAERPEGSVSTLKIQRTQQEDSAVYLCASSSISRDRAFFGQGTRLTVV.

The chain is built from TRBV5-1 and TRBJ2-1; D gene ambiguous. Trimming removed 0 bases at V and 8 bases at J, with 9 bases between. Germline CDR1 and CDR2: SGHRS and YFSETQ. The CDR3 covers 13 residues. The CDR3: CASSLAAIDEQFF. CDR3 bases: TGCGCCAGCAGCTTGGCGGCAATCGATGAGCAGTTCTTC.